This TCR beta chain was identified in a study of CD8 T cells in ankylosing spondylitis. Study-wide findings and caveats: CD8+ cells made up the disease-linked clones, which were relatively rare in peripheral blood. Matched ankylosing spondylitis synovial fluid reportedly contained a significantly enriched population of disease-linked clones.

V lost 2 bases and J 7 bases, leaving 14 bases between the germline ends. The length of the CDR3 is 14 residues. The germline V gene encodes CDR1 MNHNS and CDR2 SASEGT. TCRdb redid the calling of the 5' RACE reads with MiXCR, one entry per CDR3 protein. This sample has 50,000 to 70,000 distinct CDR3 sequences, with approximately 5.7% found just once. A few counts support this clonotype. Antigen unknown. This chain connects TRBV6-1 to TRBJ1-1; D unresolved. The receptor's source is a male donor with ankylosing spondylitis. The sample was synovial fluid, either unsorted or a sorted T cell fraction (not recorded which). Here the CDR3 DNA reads TGTGCCAGCAGTGAACTAGCACAGCCTCTTGAAGCTTTCTTT. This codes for CASSELAQPLEAFF.